The rows below give T cell receptor beta chains drawn from one sample of a study of blood T cell repertoires in COVID-19. Libraries were prepared by immunoSEQ multiplex PCR; TCRdb keeps only in-frame clonotypes and omits some of them. The sample holds under 20,000 clones, 87% seen once. The sample was peripheral blood. Receptor source: a human donor with active COVID-19. The donor label of this sample is uncertain. The CDR3 runs from the conserved cysteine through the conserved F or W. The order of the fields is clone size, V gene, D gene, J gene, CDR3 length, CDR3 DNA, CDR3 protein. D genes are given only for firm matches. Not all rows give a size; the values are once, few, many and, for expanded clones, a class.

abundance: NA; v_gene: TRBV27; d_gene: NA; j_gene: TRBJ2-1; len: 15; CDR3nt: TGTGCCAGCAGTTTCTCCAGCGGGCGATACAATGAGCAGTTCTTC; CDR3aa: CASSFSSGRYNEQFF
abundance: NA; v_gene: TRBV5-1; d_gene: NA; j_gene: TRBJ2-1; len: 15; CDR3nt: TGCGCCAGCAGCTTGGAGGGGGTCTCCTACAATGAGCAGTTCTTC; CDR3aa: CASSLEGVSYNEQFF
abundance: once; v_gene: TRBV7-7; d_gene: TRBD1; j_gene: TRBJ1-5; len: 14; CDR3nt: TGTGCTAGCAGCTTAAAAGGGGGCGGTCAGCCCCAGCATTTT; CDR3aa: CASSLKGGGQPQHF
abundance: NA; v_gene: TRBV5-6; d_gene: TRBD1; j_gene: TRBJ2-4; len: 15; CDR3nt: TGTGCCAGCAGCAGCCGGGACAGCCACAAAAACATTCAGTACTTC; CDR3aa: CASSSRDSHKNIQYF
abundance: NA; v_gene: TRBV30; d_gene: NA; j_gene: TRBJ2-7; len: 13; CDR3nt: TGTGCCTGGAGTCTAACAGGGATCCACGAGCAGTACTTC; CDR3aa: CAWSLTGIHEQYF
abundance: NA; v_gene: TRBV3-1/TRBV3-2; d_gene: NA; j_gene: TRBJ1-1; len: 14; CDR3nt: TGTGCCAGCAGCCAAAGCTTAACGAACACTGAAGCTTTCTTT; CDR3aa: CASSQSLTNTEAFF
abundance: once; v_gene: TRBV5-1; d_gene: TRBD1; j_gene: TRBJ2-1; len: 15; CDR3nt: TGCGCCAGCAGCCCCGGACAGGGGACCTACAATGAGCAGTTCTTC; CDR3aa: CASSPGQGTYNEQFF
abundance: NA; v_gene: TRBV5-4; d_gene: TRBD2; j_gene: TRBJ2-7; len: 16; CDR3nt: TGTGCCAGCAGCACCCGACTAGCGGGAGGGATTAACGAGCAGTACTTC; CDR3aa: CASSTRLAGGINEQYF
abundance: NA; v_gene: TRBV6-5; d_gene: NA; j_gene: TRBJ2-3; len: 15; CDR3nt: TGTGCCAGCAGCAGACAGTTTTCCAACACAGATACGCAGTATTTT; CDR3aa: CASSRQFSNTDTQYF
abundance: NA; v_gene: TRBV11-2; d_gene: TRBD2; j_gene: TRBJ2-3; len: 17; CDR3nt: TGTGCCAGCAGCTTTCGGGTGACTAGCGGGTCCACAGATACGCAGTATTTT; CDR3aa: CASSFRVTSGSTDTQYF
abundance: once; v_gene: TRBV5-1; d_gene: NA; j_gene: TRBJ2-3; len: 14; CDR3nt: TGCGCCAGCAGCTTGGAGCGCCGCACAGATACGCAGTATTTT; CDR3aa: CASSLERRTDTQYF
abundance: NA; v_gene: TRBV5-8; d_gene: NA; j_gene: TRBJ1-5; len: 15; CDR3nt: TGTGCCAGCAGCCGGTTCGGGGGAAGCAATCAGCCCCAGCATTTT; CDR3aa: CASSRFGGSNQPQHF
abundance: NA; v_gene: TRBV5-6; d_gene: TRBD2; j_gene: TRBJ2-1; len: 14; CDR3nt: TGTGCCAGCAGCTTGGCAGGACTAGCGGATGAGCAGTTCTTC; CDR3aa: CASSLAGLADEQFF
abundance: NA; v_gene: TRBV9; d_gene: TRBD2; j_gene: TRBJ2-7; len: 16; CDR3nt: TGTGCCAGCAGCGTAGATCCTAGCGGGAGGGGGCACGAGCAGTACTTC; CDR3aa: CASSVDPSGRGHEQYF
abundance: once; v_gene: TRBV7-3; d_gene: TRBD1; j_gene: TRBJ2-3; len: 14; CDR3nt: TGTGCCAGCAGTGGACAGGGGGCAACAGATACGCAGTATTTT; CDR3aa: CASSGQGATDTQYF
abundance: NA; v_gene: TRBV5-4; d_gene: TRBD2; j_gene: TRBJ2-7; len: 15; CDR3nt: TGTGCCAGCAGCTTGGGACTAGCGGGATCCTACGAGCAGTACTTC; CDR3aa: CASSLGLAGSYEQYF
abundance: NA; v_gene: TRBV5-5; d_gene: NA; j_gene: TRBJ2-1; len: 15; CDR3nt: TGTGCCAGCAGCTTGGGACTAGATTCCTACAATGAGCAGTTCTTC; CDR3aa: CASSLGLDSYNEQFF
abundance: NA; v_gene: TRBV5-1; d_gene: TRBD2; j_gene: TRBJ2-3; len: 14; CDR3nt: TGCGCCAGCAGCTTGGGACTAGCGACAGATACGCAGTATTTT; CDR3aa: CASSLGLATDTQYF
abundance: NA; v_gene: TRBV6-5; d_gene: TRBD2; j_gene: TRBJ2-2; len: 15; CDR3nt: TGTGCCAGCCGGACCGGGAGGTCGGGTACCGGGGAGCTGTTTTTT; CDR3aa: CASRTGRSGTGELFF
abundance: NA; v_gene: TRBV5-6; d_gene: NA; j_gene: TRBJ2-7; len: 16; CDR3nt: TGTGCCAGCAGCTTGCTTAACAGTCCACTCTCCTACGAGCAGTACTTC; CDR3aa: CASSLLNSPLSYEQYF
abundance: NA; v_gene: TRBV28; d_gene: TRBD1; j_gene: TRBJ1-1; len: 11; CDR3nt: TGTGCCAGCAGCCGACAGGGGGAAGCTTTCTTT; CDR3aa: CASSRQGEAFF
abundance: NA; v_gene: TRBV19; d_gene: TRBD2; j_gene: TRBJ2-7; len: 13; CDR3nt: TGTGCCAGTAGACTAGCGGGAGACAACGAGCAGTACTTC; CDR3aa: CASRLAGDNEQYF
abundance: NA; v_gene: TRBV5-4; d_gene: NA; j_gene: TRBJ2-7; len: 13; CDR3nt: TGTGCCAGCAGCTTGGGGACAACCTACGAGCAGTACTTC; CDR3aa: CASSLGTTYEQYF
abundance: NA; v_gene: TRBV5-1; d_gene: TRBD2; j_gene: TRBJ2-3; len: 16; CDR3nt: TGCGCCAGCAGCCAATCAGCGGGAGCGGGGGGAGATACGCAGTATTTT; CDR3aa: CASSQSAGAGGDTQYF
abundance: NA; v_gene: TRBV6-1; d_gene: NA; j_gene: TRBJ2-2; len: 18; CDR3nt: TGTGCCAGCAGTGAAGACCACCCTTGGGGGGAGGACGGGGGGGAGCTGTTTTTT; CDR3aa: CASSEDHPWGEDGGELFF
abundance: NA; v_gene: TRBV15; d_gene: NA; j_gene: TRBJ2-3; len: 16; CDR3nt: TGTGCCACCAGCAGAGCAGAGGGATCGGCCACAGATACGCAGTATTTT; CDR3aa: CATSRAEGSATDTQYF
abundance: NA; v_gene: TRBV30; d_gene: NA; j_gene: TRBJ1-1; len: 17; CDR3nt: TGTGCCTGGAGTGGAGGGGACACCCCCCGAGAAGACACTGAAGCTTTCTTT; CDR3aa: CAWSGGDTPREDTEAFF
abundance: once; v_gene: TRBV2; d_gene: NA; j_gene: TRBJ2-3; len: 13; CDR3nt: TGTGCCAGCAGCCTAGTACGGATAGATACGCAGTATTTT; CDR3aa: CASSLVRIDTQYF
abundance: NA; v_gene: TRBV6-6; d_gene: TRBD1; j_gene: TRBJ1-6; len: 14; CDR3nt: TGTGCCAGCAGTTACGGACAGGGAAATTCACCCCTCCACTTT; CDR3aa: CASSYGQGNSPLHF
abundance: NA; v_gene: TRBV6-5; d_gene: TRBD1; j_gene: TRBJ1-2; len: 14; CDR3nt: TGTGCCAGCAGCTCACAGGGGGGCTCGGATGGCTACACCTTC; CDR3aa: CASSSQGGSDGYTF
abundance: NA; v_gene: TRBV5-4; d_gene: TRBD2; j_gene: TRBJ2-7; len: 16; CDR3nt: TGTGCCAGCAGCTTGGGACTAGCGGGAGCAGCCTACGAGCAGTACTTC; CDR3aa: CASSLGLAGAAYEQYF
abundance: NA; v_gene: TRBV5-1; d_gene: NA; j_gene: TRBJ1-1; len: 15; CDR3nt: TGCGCCAGCAGCTTGGAAGTCAGGGTTGGCACTGAAGCTTTCTTT; CDR3aa: CASSLEVRVGTEAFF
abundance: NA; v_gene: TRBV27; d_gene: TRBD2; j_gene: TRBJ2-7; len: 18; CDR3nt: TGTGCCAGCAGTCGACCTTGGCGAAGCGGGACTAGCGGCTACGAGCAGTACTTC; CDR3aa: CASSRPWRSGTSGYEQYF
abundance: NA; v_gene: TRBV12-3/TRBV12-4; d_gene: NA; j_gene: TRBJ1-2; len: 13; CDR3nt: TGTGCCAGCAGCCCCGGGAGGGTAGATGGCTACACCTTC; CDR3aa: CASSPGRVDGYTF
abundance: NA; v_gene: TRBV2; d_gene: NA; j_gene: TRBJ2-2; len: 14; CDR3nt: TGTGCCAGCAGAGGCGGATCGAACACCGGGGAGCTGTTTTTT; CDR3aa: CASRGGSNTGELFF
abundance: NA; v_gene: TRBV28; d_gene: NA; j_gene: TRBJ2-1; len: 13; CDR3nt: TGTGCCAGCAGCCCCCCGGCCTACAATGAGCAGTTCTTC; CDR3aa: CASSPPAYNEQFF
abundance: once; v_gene: TRBV9; d_gene: TRBD1; j_gene: TRBJ1-3; len: 15; CDR3nt: TGTGCCAGCAGCGCGAACAGGGGCTCTGGAAACACCATATATTTT; CDR3aa: CASSANRGSGNTIYF
abundance: NA; v_gene: TRBV15; d_gene: NA; j_gene: TRBJ2-1; len: 17; CDR3nt: TGTGCCACCAGCAGAGAGGTTGGGGCGGGAACCTACAATGAGCAGTTCTTC; CDR3aa: CATSREVGAGTYNEQFF
abundance: NA; v_gene: TRBV4-3; d_gene: NA; j_gene: TRBJ1-2; len: 15; CDR3nt: TGCGCCAGCAGCCAAGATCGACAGGCTCACTATGGCTACACCTTC; CDR3aa: CASSQDRQAHYGYTF
abundance: once; v_gene: TRBV19; d_gene: NA; j_gene: TRBJ1-1; len: 14; CDR3nt: TGTGCCAGTGCGCGGTTACAGGTTAACACTGAAGCTTTCTTT; CDR3aa: CASARLQVNTEAFF
abundance: NA; v_gene: TRBV5-1; d_gene: TRBD1; j_gene: TRBJ2-7; len: 16; CDR3nt: TGCGCCAGCAGCTTGGGACAGGGGGCCCGCCGCTACGAGCAGTACTTC; CDR3aa: CASSLGQGARRYEQYF
abundance: NA; v_gene: TRBV6-6; d_gene: TRBD2; j_gene: TRBJ2-1; len: 15; CDR3nt: TGTGCCAGCAACCTGATAGCGGGAGGCTACAATGAGCAGTTCTTC; CDR3aa: CASNLIAGGYNEQFF
abundance: NA; v_gene: TRBV18; d_gene: TRBD1; j_gene: TRBJ2-7; len: 15; CDR3nt: TGTGCCAGCTCACCGGGACAGGGATCTGTTAACGAGCAGTACTTC; CDR3aa: CASSPGQGSVNEQYF
abundance: NA; v_gene: TRBV7-2; d_gene: TRBD2; j_gene: TRBJ2-1; len: 17; CDR3nt: TGTGCCAGCAGCTTACGGGCTGGCGGGAGTATGTACAATGAGCAGTTCTTC; CDR3aa: CASSLRAGGSMYNEQFF
abundance: NA; v_gene: TRBV13; d_gene: NA; j_gene: TRBJ2-7; len: 15; CDR3nt: TGTGCCAGCAGCCCGGCTGGGCGTATTGGCTACGAGCAGTACTTC; CDR3aa: CASSPAGRIGYEQYF
abundance: NA; v_gene: TRBV28; d_gene: NA; j_gene: TRBJ2-7; len: 15; CDR3nt: TGTGCCAGCAGTTTAGGTCAGGGGTGGGATTACGAGCAGTACTTC; CDR3aa: CASSLGQGWDYEQYF
abundance: NA; v_gene: TRBV9; d_gene: NA; j_gene: TRBJ2-3; len: 15; CDR3nt: TGTGCCAGCAGCGTAGCTCAGCGCAGCACAGATACGCAGTATTTT; CDR3aa: CASSVAQRSTDTQYF
abundance: NA; v_gene: TRBV28; d_gene: NA; j_gene: TRBJ2-3; len: 15; CDR3nt: TGTGCCAGCAGTTTTTCCCAGGTTGTCACAGATACGCAGTATTTT; CDR3aa: CASSFSQVVTDTQYF
abundance: NA; v_gene: TRBV7-2; d_gene: TRBD1; j_gene: TRBJ2-4; len: 14; CDR3nt: TGTGCCAGCAGCTCCAGACAGGGGGTCGGCATTCAGTACTTC; CDR3aa: CASSSRQGVGIQYF
abundance: NA; v_gene: TRBV7-9; d_gene: TRBD2; j_gene: TRBJ2-5; len: 16; CDR3nt: TGTGCCAGCAGCTTACGATCTGGGCTAGCGGGAGAGACCCAGTACTTC; CDR3aa: CASSLRSGLAGETQYF
abundance: NA; v_gene: TRBV7-2; d_gene: NA; j_gene: TRBJ1-5; len: 15; CDR3nt: TGTGCCAGCAGCTTTGACAGTGCGATCAATCAGCCCCAGCATTTT; CDR3aa: CASSFDSAINQPQHF
abundance: NA; v_gene: TRBV19; d_gene: TRBD2; j_gene: TRBJ2-1; len: 16; CDR3nt: TGTGCCAGTAGTAGACTGACTAGCGGGAGAGGGTGGGGGCAGTTCTTC; CDR3aa: CASSRLTSGRGWGQFF
abundance: NA; v_gene: TRBV3-1/TRBV3-2; d_gene: NA; j_gene: TRBJ1-4; len: 16; CDR3nt: TGTGCCAGCAGCTCCCGGGAGGTTACTCGTGGGGAAAAACTGTTTTTT; CDR3aa: CASSSREVTRGEKLFF
abundance: NA; v_gene: TRBV7-9; d_gene: NA; j_gene: TRBJ1-2; len: 15; CDR3nt: TGTGCCAGCAGCCAATTCAACAGGATTAATTATGGCTACACCTTC; CDR3aa: CASSQFNRINYGYTF